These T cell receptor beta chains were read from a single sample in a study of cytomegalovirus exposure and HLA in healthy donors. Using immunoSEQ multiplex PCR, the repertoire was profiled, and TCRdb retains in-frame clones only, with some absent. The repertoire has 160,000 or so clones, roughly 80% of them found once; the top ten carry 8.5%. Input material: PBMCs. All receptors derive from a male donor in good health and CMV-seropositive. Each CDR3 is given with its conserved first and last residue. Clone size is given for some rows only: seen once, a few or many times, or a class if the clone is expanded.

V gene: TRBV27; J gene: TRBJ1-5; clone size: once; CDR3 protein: CASRSTGQRDQPQHF
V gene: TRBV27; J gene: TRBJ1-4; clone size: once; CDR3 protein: CASSLTPQVTTNEKLFF
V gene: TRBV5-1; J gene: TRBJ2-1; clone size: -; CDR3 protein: CASSDGLAGGPGNEQFF
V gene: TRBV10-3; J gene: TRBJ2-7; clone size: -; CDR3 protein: CAISELSRGTYEQYF
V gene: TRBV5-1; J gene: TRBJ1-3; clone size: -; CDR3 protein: CASSLAVGAGNTIYF
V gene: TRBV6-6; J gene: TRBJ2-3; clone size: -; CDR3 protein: CASSYSSGGQYF
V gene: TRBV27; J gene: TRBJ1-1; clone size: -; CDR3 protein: CASSFRTGGNTEAFF
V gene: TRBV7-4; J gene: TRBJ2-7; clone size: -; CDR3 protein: CASFSGVLAGVGEQYF
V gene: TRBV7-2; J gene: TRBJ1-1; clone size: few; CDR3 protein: CASRSRDTLRVTEAFF
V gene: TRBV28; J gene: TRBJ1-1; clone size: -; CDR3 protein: CASSFGGVEAFF
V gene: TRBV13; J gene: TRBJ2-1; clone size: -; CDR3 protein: CASSSSLFGLAGAEQFF
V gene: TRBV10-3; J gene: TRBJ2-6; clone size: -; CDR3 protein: CAISLTASGANGLTF
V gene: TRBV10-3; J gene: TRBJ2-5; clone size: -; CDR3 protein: CAIMGENEETQYF
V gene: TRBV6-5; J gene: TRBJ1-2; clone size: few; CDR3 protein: CASSGMQGYYGYTF
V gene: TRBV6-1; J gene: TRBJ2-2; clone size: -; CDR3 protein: CASSEATLAGFSRADTGELFF
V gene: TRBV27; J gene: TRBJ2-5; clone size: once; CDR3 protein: CASARQGALGTQYF
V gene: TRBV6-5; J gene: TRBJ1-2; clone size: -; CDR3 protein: CASSYGGIYGYTF
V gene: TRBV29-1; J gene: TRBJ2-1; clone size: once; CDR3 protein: CSVDGQVPNEQFF
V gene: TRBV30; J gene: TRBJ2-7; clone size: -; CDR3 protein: CSSGGMKHYEQYF
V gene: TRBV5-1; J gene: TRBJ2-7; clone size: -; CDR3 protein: CASSLGQTSSYEQYF
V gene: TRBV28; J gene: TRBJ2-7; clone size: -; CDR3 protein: CASSRPPGTGKNEQYF
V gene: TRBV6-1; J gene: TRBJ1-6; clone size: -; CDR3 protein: CASSEGQDNSPLHF
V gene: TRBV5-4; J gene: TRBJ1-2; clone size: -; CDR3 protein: CASSRRDRGIGGNYGYTF
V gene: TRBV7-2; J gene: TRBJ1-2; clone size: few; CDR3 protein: CASSLRTKDYGYTF
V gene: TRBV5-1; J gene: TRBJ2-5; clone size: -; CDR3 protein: CASSLQGATQETQYF
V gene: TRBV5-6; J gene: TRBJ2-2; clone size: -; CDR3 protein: CASSFRFLARQKDTGELFF
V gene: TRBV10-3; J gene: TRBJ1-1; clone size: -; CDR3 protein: CAISGGQGRQAFF
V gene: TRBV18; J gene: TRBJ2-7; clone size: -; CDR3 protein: CASSPLDGTDEQYF
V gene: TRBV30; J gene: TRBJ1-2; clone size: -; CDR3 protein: CAWSLEGPSKGYTF
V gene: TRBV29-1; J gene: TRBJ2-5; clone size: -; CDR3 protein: CSVSQETQYF
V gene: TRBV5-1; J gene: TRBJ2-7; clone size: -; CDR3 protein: CASSLGGLAGVYEQYF
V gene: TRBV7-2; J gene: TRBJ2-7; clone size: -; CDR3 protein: CASSLDSGQGTTYEQYF
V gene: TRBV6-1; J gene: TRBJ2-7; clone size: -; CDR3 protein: CASSERMGGGREQYF
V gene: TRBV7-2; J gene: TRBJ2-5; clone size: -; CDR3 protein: CASSVWTGETQYF
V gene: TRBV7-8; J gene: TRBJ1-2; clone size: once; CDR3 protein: CASSIPGGANAGYTF
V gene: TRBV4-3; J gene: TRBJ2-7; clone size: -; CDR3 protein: CASSQDPGSYEQYF
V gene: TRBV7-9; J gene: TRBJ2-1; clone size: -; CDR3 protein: CASRVLAGGVNEQFF
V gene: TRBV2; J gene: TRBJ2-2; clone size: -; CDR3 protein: CASRFISANTGELFF
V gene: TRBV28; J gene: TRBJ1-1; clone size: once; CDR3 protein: CASSPPGGPNTEAFF
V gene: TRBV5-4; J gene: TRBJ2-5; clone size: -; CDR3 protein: CASSPGGAGGHQETQYF
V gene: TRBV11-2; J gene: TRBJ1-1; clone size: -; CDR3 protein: CASSFRDRRFSAEAFF
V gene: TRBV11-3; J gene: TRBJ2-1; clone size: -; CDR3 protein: CASSRTRNNEQFF
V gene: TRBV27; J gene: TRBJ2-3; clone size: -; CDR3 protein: CASSLSYDTQYF
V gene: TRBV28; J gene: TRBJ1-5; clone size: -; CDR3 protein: CASSSPGRGINQPQHF
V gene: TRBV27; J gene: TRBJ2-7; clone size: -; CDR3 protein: CASRAGGGTYEQYF
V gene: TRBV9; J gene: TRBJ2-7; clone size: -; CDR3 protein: CASSPRDRSSYEQYF
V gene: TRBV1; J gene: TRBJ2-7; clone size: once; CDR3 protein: CTSSWNSERSYEQYF
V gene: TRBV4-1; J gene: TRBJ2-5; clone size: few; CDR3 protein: CASSLTGGETQYF
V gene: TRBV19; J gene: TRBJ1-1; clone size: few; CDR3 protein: CASSGLDGQMNTEAFF
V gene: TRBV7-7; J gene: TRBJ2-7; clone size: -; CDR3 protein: CASSLGTGATYEQYF
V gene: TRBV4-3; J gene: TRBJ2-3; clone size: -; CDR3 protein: CASSQSGTSGTTDTQYF
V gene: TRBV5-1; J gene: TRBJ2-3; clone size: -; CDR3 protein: CASSLEIGADTQYF
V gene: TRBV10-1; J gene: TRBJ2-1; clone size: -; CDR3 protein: CASRGALGSEQFF
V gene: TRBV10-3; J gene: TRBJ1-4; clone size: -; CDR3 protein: CAISGQGAPNEKLFF
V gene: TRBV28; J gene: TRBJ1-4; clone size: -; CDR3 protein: CASSFLGAGGEKLFF
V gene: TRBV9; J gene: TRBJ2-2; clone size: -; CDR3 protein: CASSAGDRSTGELFF